This T cell receptor (beta chain) was profiled in a study of sequential checkpoint blockade in melanoma. Study-level background: After both sequences, patients received maintenance nivolumab. TCRβ was sequenced from DNA of about 94 pretreatment tumors. Matched biopsies came pretreatment and at week 13 for twenty-two patients.

V lost 10 bases to trimming and J lost 3 bases; unmatched junction nucleotides: 9. The CDR3 contains 13 residues. Germline V gene data show CDR1 as MNHGY and CDR2 as SAAAGT. TCRdb keeps only in-frame clones here, not all; method: immunoSEQ multiplex PCR. This repertoire shows almost 200 clones, around 21% found once; its top ten account for around 33%. This clone is large in the sample. Treatment given: randomized to nivolumab then ipilimumab (arm A) or the reverse (arm B). The sequencing here drew on tumor tissue (inferred from file names), taken from a patient given nivolumab and ipilimumab in sequence. The rearrangement links TRBV6-8 to TRBJ2-7, with 7 nucleotides matching TRBD2. This TCR derives from a human donor with melanoma. Here the CDR3 DNA reads TGTGCCACTGGAAAGCGGGGATACTACGAGCAGTACTTC. It encodes CATGKRGYYEQYF.